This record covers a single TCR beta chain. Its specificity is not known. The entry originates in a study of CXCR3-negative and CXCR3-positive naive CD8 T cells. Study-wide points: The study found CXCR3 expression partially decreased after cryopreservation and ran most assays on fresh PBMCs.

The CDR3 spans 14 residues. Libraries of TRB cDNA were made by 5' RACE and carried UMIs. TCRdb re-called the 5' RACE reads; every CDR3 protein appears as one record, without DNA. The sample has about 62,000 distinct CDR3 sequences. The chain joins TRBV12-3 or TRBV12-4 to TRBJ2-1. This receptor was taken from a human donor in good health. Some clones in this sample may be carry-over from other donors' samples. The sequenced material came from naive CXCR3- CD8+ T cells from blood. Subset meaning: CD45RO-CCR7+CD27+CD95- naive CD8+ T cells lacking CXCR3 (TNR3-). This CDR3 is CASSSSLVYNEQFF.